The TCR beta chain described here comes from a study of T cells in Graves' hyperthyroidism and ophthalmopathy. Study outcomes and limitations: Most thyroid clonotypes that were expanded above 0.001 also turned up in blood.

V shed 2 bases and J shed 0 bases, with 5 bases lying between them. The germline V gene has CDR1 LGHDT and CDR2 YNNKEL (reference sequence). The CDR3 is 14 residues long. This clonotype has a count of ten or more. What it recognizes is unknown. It was 8 to 10 ml of fresh peripheral blood that supplied the PBMCs. RNA transcripts were the template for amplifying TCR beta CDR3 regions. The TCR CDR3 first-round RT-PCR relied on the HTBI primer set. TCRdb fed the multiplex PCR reads into MiXCR, producing one record per CDR3 protein. The sample carries some 490,000 distinct CDR3 sequences, around a fifth recorded once.

The sequence was collected from an older woman with Graves' ophthalmopathy. The chain has TRBV3-1 and TRBJ1-5, with unresolved D. What was sequenced was blood. The CDR3 reads CASSQLASNQPQHF. For the CDR3, the DNA is TGTGCCAGCAGCCAATTGGCTAGCAATCAGCCCCAGCATTTT.